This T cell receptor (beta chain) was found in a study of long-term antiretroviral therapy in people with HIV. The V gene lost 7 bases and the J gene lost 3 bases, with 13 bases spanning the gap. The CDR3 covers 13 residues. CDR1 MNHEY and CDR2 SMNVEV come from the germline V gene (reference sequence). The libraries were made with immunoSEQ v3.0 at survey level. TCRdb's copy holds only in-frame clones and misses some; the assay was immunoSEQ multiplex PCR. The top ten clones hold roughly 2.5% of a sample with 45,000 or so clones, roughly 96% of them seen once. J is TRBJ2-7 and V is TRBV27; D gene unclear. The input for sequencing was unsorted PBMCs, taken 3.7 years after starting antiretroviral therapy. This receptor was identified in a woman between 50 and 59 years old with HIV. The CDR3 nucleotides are TGTGCCAGCAACCCGGCCTCTGGCTACGAGCAGTACTTC. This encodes CASNPASGYEQYF.